This entry concerns a single T cell receptor beta chain. Its target is unknown. The V gene lost 2 bases and the J gene lost 4 bases, with 8 bases spanning the gap. Germline CDR1 is ENHRY and CDR2 is SYGVKD. There are 13 residues in the CDR3. The protocol was immunoSEQ multiplex PCR, while the TCRdb copy is restricted to in-frame clones and leaves out a portion. The sample consists of about 78,000 clones, 84% of them appearing once. This entry is derived from a study of T cells in localized non-small cell lung cancer. Study observations and caveats: The appearance of a median approximately 60 of the top 100 tumor clones was seen in adjacent lung. Uninvolved adjacent lung showed the highest T cell clonality, exceeding tumor. Greater blood T cell density accompanied longer overall survival.

The sample consisted of peripheral blood, taken before any cancer treatment. The chain is built from TRBV10-3 and TRBJ1-2; D gene unclear. The TCR originated in a man between 40 and 75 years old with stage I lung adenocarcinoma. CDR3 in DNA: TGTGCCATCAGTGAGGTACTGACCTATGGCTACACCTTC. The encoded protein is CAISEVLTYGYTF.